The subject of this entry is one TCR beta chain. The data were obtained in a study of blood T cells in healthy people across ages. This CDR3 comprises 13 residues. Deletions cut 11 bases from V and 4 bases from J, with 17 bases between. CDR1 is MNHNS and CDR2 is SASEGT in the germline V gene. Primed by a sample-barcoded 5' primer and a J-beta primer mix, a second PCR proceeded for about 7 to 12 cycles. TCRdb reprocessed the 5' RACE reads via MiXCR and lists one record per CDR3 protein. The data show 600,000 to 1,000,000 distinct CDR3 sequences, with roughly 64% seen just once and 22% held by the top ten. Every participating donor contributed roughly 11 milliliters of peripheral blood through a draw.

The sample consisted of blood. This TCR derives from a young man in good health. This chain joins TRBV6-1 and TRBJ1-1; D uncertain. The CDR3 nucleotides read TGTGCCTGCCGTGAATCGGGATCCACTGAAGCTTTCTTT. Translating it yields CACRESGSTEAFF.